A selection of T cell receptor beta chains follows, all from one sample in a study of cytotoxic CD8 clonotypes in ibrutinib-treated CLL. Sequenced by immunoSEQ multiplex PCR; TCRdb stores in-frame clones only, minus some. The sample includes tens of thousands of clones, about two thirds of them seen just once. The material sequenced was PBMCs, taken at disease progression, from a patient treated with ibrutinib. These receptors all stem from a human donor with chronic lymphocytic leukemia. Each CDR3 is given with its conserved first and last residue. A D gene is named only where the DNA matches it firmly. Some rows mark clone size as missing; the rest say once, few, many or name a class of expanded clone.

V gene	clone size	J gene	D gene	CDR3 DNA	CDR3 protein
TRBV5-5	-	TRBJ2-7	-	TGTGCCAGCAGCTTGTTCTCGAGCGACGAGCAGTACTTC	CASSLFSSDEQYF
TRBV4-2	-	TRBJ2-7	-	TGTGCCAGCAGCCAATCTAGGGGCGAGCAGTACTTC	CASSQSRGEQYF
TRBV28	-	TRBJ2-6	TRBD2	TGTGCCAGCAGTTTCGGCGCAGGGCGGGGGATAATCCTCTCTGGGGCCAACGTCCTGACTTTC	CASSFGAGRGIILSGANVLTF
TRBV2	-	TRBJ2-3	-	TGTGCCAGCAGTGGGTTGACCCGGGATACGCAGTATTTT	CASSGLTRDTQYF
TRBV18	-	TRBJ2-5	-	TGTGCCAGCTCACCCCTGTTGCAGATGGGGGACGAGACCCAGTACTTC	CASSPLLQMGDETQYF
TRBV11-3	-	TRBJ1-2	-	TGTGCCAGCAGCTTAGAGGGGCTGGGGGCGCGGTATGGCTACACCTTC	CASSLEGLGARYGYTF
TRBV7-9	-	TRBJ2-5	-	TGTGCCAGCAGCTTAGAACAGGGTGGGGAGACCCAGTACTTC	CASSLEQGGETQYF
TRBV7-6	few	TRBJ2-7	-	TGTGCCAGCAGCTTGGACGTTGGAGCTAGCTACGAGCAGTACTTC	CASSLDVGASYEQYF
TRBV30	-	TRBJ2-1	-	TGTGCCTGGAGTGTAGGGGAGTCGCAGTTCTTC	CAWSVGESQFF
TRBV7-2	-	TRBJ2-5	TRBD1	TGTGCCAGCAGCCCTGGGACAGGGATAGAGACCCAGTACTTC	CASSPGTGIETQYF
TRBV10-3	-	TRBJ2-7	-	TGTGCCATCAGTGAAGGAAACGAGCAGTACTTC	CAISEGNEQYF
TRBV18	-	TRBJ1-6	-	TGTGCCAGCTCACCCGCAGGGGATTCACCCCTCCACTTT	CASSPAGDSPLHF
TRBV5-1	once	TRBJ1-5	-	TGCGCCAGCAGCCCTGAGGGGGTTGGGAGTCAGCCCCAGCATTTT	CASSPEGVGSQPQHF
TRBV18	-	TRBJ1-1	-	TGTGCCAGCTCACCCCTCACAGGGTCGAACACTGAAGCTTTCTTT	CASSPLTGSNTEAFF
TRBV5-5	-	TRBJ1-5	-	TGTGCCAGCAGCCGAACCCCAGGGGAAGCGAATCAGCCCCAGCATTTT	CASSRTPGEANQPQHF
TRBV19	-	TRBJ1-2	TRBD1	TGTGCCAGTAGTATAGACAGGGGGGACTATGGCTACACCTTC	CASSIDRGDYGYTF
TRBV27	many	TRBJ2-7	TRBD1	TGTGCCAGCAGAGGGACAGGGTCGGAGCAGTACTTC	CASRGTGSEQYF
TRBV6-5	-	TRBJ2-7	-	TGTGCCAGCAGTTACTTGGGGGGGACAAGCGAGCAGTACTTC	CASSYLGGTSEQYF
TRBV5-1	once	TRBJ1-2	-	TGCGCCAGCAGCTCCGGGGGGGGCGTCAACTATGGCTACACCTTC	CASSSGGGVNYGYTF
TRBV7-8	few	TRBJ1-2	-	TGTGCCAGCAGCCCACAATGGGGGGGCGCAGATGGCTACACCTTC	CASSPQWGGADGYTF
TRBV7-3	-	TRBJ2-2	-	TGTGCCAGCAGCTCCACCACCATGAACACCGGGGAGCTGTTTTTT	CASSSTTMNTGELFF
TRBV30	few	TRBJ2-7	-	TGTGCCTGGAGTGTAAACAGGGCCTACGAGCAGTACTTC	CAWSVNRAYEQYF
TRBV5-6	-	TRBJ1-2	-	TGTGCCAGCAGCTTGGGCCAGACCTACACCTTC	CASSLGQTYTF
TRBV7-2	-	TRBJ2-6	-	TGTGCCAGCAGCTTAGTTGGGGGCTCTGGGGCCAACGTCCTGACTTTC	CASSLVGGSGANVLTF
TRBV21-1	-	TRBJ1-2	-	TGTGCCAGCCCTGGGTGCTATGGCTACACCTTC	CASPGCYGYTF
TRBV7-9	-	TRBJ2-7	-	TGTGCCAGCAGCCGCACAGTAACCACCTACGAGCAGTACTTC	CASSRTVTTYEQYF
TRBV25-1	-	TRBJ2-2	-	TGTGCCAGCAGTGAATGGGCCGGGGAGCTGTTTTTT	CASSEWAGELFF
TRBV11-1	-	TRBJ2-4	-	TGTGCCAGCAGCGCCGACTGGGAAAACATTCAGTACTTC	CASSADWENIQYF
TRBV2	once	TRBJ1-2	TRBD1	TGTGCCAGCACCCCTGACAGGGGGCGCAACTATGGCTACACCTTC	CASTPDRGRNYGYTF
TRBV4-1	-	TRBJ2-1	TRBD2	TGCGCCAGCAGCCAGGTGACTAGCGGGAGTCTTAATGAGCAGTTCTTC	CASSQVTSGSLNEQFF